The 21 T cell receptor beta chains presented below share a single source sample, sequenced in a study of cytomegalovirus exposure and HLA in healthy donors. 60 Vbeta and 13 Jbeta primers were used in PCR. The assay was immunoSEQ multiplex PCR, and TCRdb's table has in-frame clones only and misses some. Among under 90,000 clones, approximately 80% were seen once, and the ten largest hold under 4%. The sequenced material came from PBMCs. Every receptor here comes from a man aged 35-49 years in good health and CMV-seronegative.

The V call is TRBV19, the J call TRBJ1-2; 8 bases are a match to TRBD1. V lost 6 bases and J lost 1; bases outside the gene matches: 10. The CDR3 extends over 16 amino acids. CDR1 LNHDA and CDR2 SQIVND come from the germline V gene (reference sequence). As DNA, the CDR3 is TGTGCCAGTAGGATCCGGGGACAGGACCTTAACTATGGCTACACCTTC. Translation: CASRIRGQDLNYGYTF.

This clone was found once. The rearrangement links TRBV10-1 to TRBJ1-5; no firm D call. This CDR3 comprises 14 residues. V shed 10 bases and J shed 5 bases, with 18 bases lying between them. Germline V gives CDR1 WNHNN, CDR2 SYGVQD (reference sequence). The CDR3 here is CAINPRREDQPQHF. CDR3 DNA: TGCGCCATCAACCCACGGCGGGAGGATCAGCCCCAGCATTTT.

This chain links TRBV7-3 with TRBJ2-5, with TRBD1 matching over 8 bases. This CDR3 comprises 18 residues. Germline trimming cut 1 base from V and 4 bases from J; bases unmatched to any gene: 14. Germline V gene sequence: CDR1 SGHTA, CDR2 FQGTGA. CDR3 sequence (DNA): TGTGCCAGCAGCTTAAGGGTTGCAGTCAGGGGGCCGGGAGAGACCCAGTACTTC. Protein product: CASSLRVAVRGPGETQYF.

V is TRBV18 and J is TRBJ1-2; TRBD1 is a possible D gene (5 bases). Germline assignment: CDR1 KGHSH and CDR2 LQKENI. V lost 6 bases, J lost 3 bases, and 11 bases lay in between. The CDR3 runs 13 residues. The CDR3 coding sequence is TGTGCCAGCTCGGGCGGGACGGACTATGGCTACACCTTC. Translation: CASSGGTDYGYTF.

The J gene is TRBJ2-7, the V gene TRBV7-2, with D perhaps matching TRBD1 (6 bases). The V end lost 5 bases, the J end lost 2 bases, and 13 bases lay between the germline ends. Germline CDR1 is SGHTA and CDR2 is FQGNSA. The CDR3 is 14 amino acids. Here the CDR3 reads CASSREGQPYEQYF. The CDR3 region has the DNA TGTGCCAGCAGCAGGGAAGGACAGCCCTACGAGCAGTACTTC.

This clone was picked up one time. V and J are TRBV7-3 and TRBJ1-4; the D gene is possibly TRBD1 (5 bases). Germline lookup yields CDR1 SGHTA and CDR2 FQGTGA. Trimming shortened V by 5 bases and J by 1 base, and 11 bases separated the two germline ends. This CDR3 contains 15 residues. The CDR3 nucleotides are TGTGCCAGCAGCCTGAGCGGGGGAACTAATGAAAAACTGTTTTTT. Amino acid sequence: CASSLSGGTNEKLFF.

V and J are TRBV7-2 and TRBJ1-5, with D possibly being TRBD1 (5 bases). The CDR3 has 14 amino acids. CDR1 is SGHTA, CDR2 FQGNSA, per germline. Trimming took 4 bases from V and 7 from J, leaving 14 bases between them. Written as DNA, the CDR3 is TGTGCCAGCAGCTCTCAGGGAGGCTGGCAGCCCCAGCATTTT. Its translation is CASSSQGGWQPQHF.

The chain couples TRBV10-3 to TRBJ1-5, with unresolved D. V lost 3 bases and J 7 bases, leaving 13 bases between the germline ends. Per the germline V gene, CDR1 is ENHRY and CDR2 is SYGVKD. The CDR3 runs 14 residues. CDR3 region: CAISEATGRQPQHF. The CDR3 DNA follows: TGTGCCATCAGTGAAGCAACGGGGAGGCAGCCCCAGCATTTT.

The J gene is TRBJ1-1, the V gene TRBV10-1; TRBD1 is a possible D gene (5 bases). The germline V gene encodes CDR1 WNHNN and CDR2 SYGVQD (reference sequence). V lost 0 bases to trimming and J lost 4 bases, with 6 bases between them. The CDR3 loop spans 13 amino acids. CDR3 DNA sequence: TGCGCCAGCAGTGAGTCGGGGGGCACTGAAGCTTTCTTT. Its translation is CASSESGGTEAFF.

CDR3 sequence reads: CAIKGQGPYGYTF. The CDR3 coding sequence is TGTGCCATCAAGGGACAGGGGCCCTATGGCTACACCTTC. The chain employs TRBV10-3 and TRBJ1-2, with 10 bases identical to TRBD1. Germline loops: CDR1 ENHRY, CDR2 SYGVKD. V was pared by 7 bases and J by 4 bases, with 3 bases of the junction left unmatched. The CDR3 covers 13 residues.

The chain joins TRBV10-3 to TRBJ2-5; D is undetermined. V lost 4 bases to trimming and J lost 5 bases, with 14 bases between them. The CDR3 is 14 residues long. Germline V gene lookup returns CDR1 ENHRY and CDR2 SYGVKD. The CDR3 region has the DNA TGTGCCATCAGTGCGAGTCTGACGGAGGAGACCCAGTACTTC. It translates to CAISASLTEETQYF.

The chain joins TRBV30 to TRBJ1-3, with D possibly matching TRBD1 (5 bases). V dropped 2 bases and J dropped 0 bases, with 8 bases sitting between them. The V gene's germline CDR1 is GTSNPN and CDR2 SVGIG (reference sequence). The CDR3 runs 14 residues. Here the CDR3 reads CAWSTGLSGNTIYF. The CDR3 DNA reads TGTGCCTGGAGTACGGGACTCTCTGGAAACACCATATATTTT.

In this sample, this clone turned up once. The V and J genes are TRBV11-2 and TRBJ2-7; a possible D gene is TRBD2 (6 bases). This CDR3 is built from 16 residues. The germline V and J ends were trimmed by 4 bases and 0 bases, with 16 bases remaining between them. From germline, CDR1 is SGHAT and CDR2 FQNNGV. CDR3 loop: CASSSPRGPRSYEQYF. DNA of the CDR3: TGTGCCAGCAGCTCCCCGCGGGGACCCCGCTCCTACGAGCAGTACTTC. The whole variable domain, filled in from reference TRBV11-2 and TRBJ2-7, reads EAGVAQSPRYKIIEKRQSVAFWCNPISGHATLYWYQQILGQGPKLLIQFQNNGVVDDSQLPKDRFSAERLKGVDSTLKIQPAKLEDSAVYLCASSSPRGPRSYEQYFGPGTRLTVT.

The chain couples TRBV19 to TRBJ2-5; the match to TRBD1 covers 11 bases. Matching the DNA end better, TRBJ2-7 makes the J call doubtful. Looked up from germline, CDR1 is LNHDA and CDR2 is SQIVND (reference sequence). The CDR3 extends over 14 amino acids. CDR3 region: CASRGQGGTYEQYF. In DNA, the CDR3 is TGTGCCAGTAGGGGACAGGGGGGAACCTACGAGCAGTACTTC.

This chain links TRBV6-5 with TRBJ1-2; 9 nucleotides match TRBD1. This CDR3 has 16 residues. After removal of 2 bases from V and 8 bases from J, the junction contained 12 bases not matched to a gene. The germline gives CDR1 MNHEY, CDR2 SVGAGI. As DNA, the CDR3 is TGTGCCAGCAGTTACGACAATGGAGGGGGGACAGGGGGCTACACCTTC. Protein product: CASSYDNGGGTGGYTF.

This clone occurred a few times. The chain has TRBV9 and TRBJ2-7, with TRBD2 identical over 7 bases. CDR1 and CDR2 (germline): SGDLS, YYNGEE. J was trimmed by 2 bases and V by 1 base; bases with no gene match: 9. The CDR3 sequence is 16 residues long. The CDR3 sequence: CASSVLASGAAYEQYF. For the CDR3, the DNA is TGTGCCAGCAGCGTATTGGCCAGCGGGGCTGCCTACGAGCAGTACTTC.

Only one count was recorded for this clone. This chain connects TRBV6-6 to TRBJ2-2; 7 nucleotides agree with TRBD1. Germline V CDR1 and CDR2: MNHNY, SVGAGI (reference sequence). The CDR3 sequence is 15 residues long. V was pared by 6 bases and J by 6 bases, with 10 bases of the junction left unmatched. CDR3 in amino acids: CASRSTTGPAGELFF. The CDR3 DNA follows: TGTGCCAGCAGATCTACGACAGGGCCCGCCGGGGAGCTGTTTTTT.

The chain has TRBV11-2 and TRBJ2-7, with 7 bases fitting TRBD1. Trimming removed 1 base from V and 1 base from J; junction bases left unmatched: 4. This CDR3 region has 15 residues. Germline CDR1 reads SGHAT; CDR2 reads FQNNGV. CDR3 in amino acids: CASSLGTGQSYEQYF. The CDR3, as DNA: TGTGCCAGCAGCTTAGGGACAGGCCAGTCCTACGAGCAGTACTTC.

Only a few counts were recorded for this clone. The chain employs TRBV19 and TRBJ1-1; D is unresolved. This CDR3 contains 14 residues. The V end lost 7 bases, the J end lost 2 bases, and 14 bases lay between the germline ends. From germline, CDR1 is LNHDA and CDR2 SQIVND (reference sequence). The CDR3 region has the DNA TGTGCCAGTACCAGAGGGTACAGAAACACTGAAGCTTTCTTT. This encodes CASTRGYRNTEAFF.

The CDR3 sequence: CASSLERAFGNTIYF. Written as DNA, the CDR3 is TGTGCCAGCAGCTTAGAGAGGGCCTTTGGAAACACCATATATTTT. The chain joins TRBV7-2 to TRBJ1-3; D uncertain. The germline V gene encodes CDR1 SGHTA and CDR2 FQGNSA. V was pared by 1 base and J by 3 bases, with 10 bases between. The CDR3 spans 15 residues.

The rearrangement uses TRBV29-1 and TRBJ1-2, with TRBD1 matching over 10 bases. The CDR3 consists of 14 residues. CDR1 and CDR2 (germline): SQVTM, ANQGSEA. The V and J ends lost 6 bases and 7 bases, in that order; junction bases with no gene match: 11. The CDR3 region has the DNA TGCAGCGTCGTCAGCGGGACAGGGGTCTCTGGCTACACCTTC. The encoded protein is CSVVSGTGVSGYTF.